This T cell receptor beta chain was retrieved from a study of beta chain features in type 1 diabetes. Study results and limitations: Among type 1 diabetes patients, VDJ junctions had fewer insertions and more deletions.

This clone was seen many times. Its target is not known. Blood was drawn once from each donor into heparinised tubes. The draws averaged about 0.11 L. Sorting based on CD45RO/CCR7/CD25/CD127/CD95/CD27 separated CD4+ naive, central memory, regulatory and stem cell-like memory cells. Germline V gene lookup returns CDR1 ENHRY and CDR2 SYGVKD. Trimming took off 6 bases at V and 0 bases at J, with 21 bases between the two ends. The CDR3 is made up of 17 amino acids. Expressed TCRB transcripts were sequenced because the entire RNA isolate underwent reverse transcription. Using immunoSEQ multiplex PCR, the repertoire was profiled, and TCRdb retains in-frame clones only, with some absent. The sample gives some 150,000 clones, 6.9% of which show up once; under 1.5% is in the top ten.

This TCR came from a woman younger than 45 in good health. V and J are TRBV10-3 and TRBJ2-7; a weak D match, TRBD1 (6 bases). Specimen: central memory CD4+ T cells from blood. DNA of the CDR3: TGTGCCATCAGCGAAAGACCCGGGACACCGAGCTCCTACGAGCAGTACTTC. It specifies CAISERPGTPSSYEQYF.